Listed below are T cell receptor beta chains from one sample, sequenced in a study of beta chain features in type 1 diabetes. TCRdb's table, derived via immunoSEQ multiplex PCR, lists solely in-frame clones and lacks some. The sample contains roughly 700,000 clones, roughly 12% of which appear only once. The sequencing input was naive CD4+ T cells from blood. The receptors derive from a man aged 18-30 years with type 1 diabetes. The CDR3 runs from the conserved cysteine through the conserved F or W. D genes are given only for firm matches. Size tells how often a clone was seen (once, few, many) or the class of an expanded clone, and some rows leave it out.

V,size,J,D,DNA,CDR3
TRBV30,few,TRBJ1-2,TRBD1,TGTGCCTGGAGCCAGGGACAGGGATGGAGCGGCTACACCTTC,CAWSQGQGWSGYTF
TRBV25-1,NA,TRBJ1-1,NA,TGTGCCAGCAGTGAGCATGGTGGAGAATGGCAAGCTTTCTTT,CASSEHGGEWQAFF
TRBV18,NA,TRBJ2-7,NA,TGTGCCAGCTCACCACCAAGGGTAGAGGGTGTTCAGTACTTC,CASSPPRVEGVQYF
TRBV9,NA,TRBJ1-6,NA,TGTGCCAGCAGCGGAGGGTCCTATAATTCACCCCTCCACTTT,CASSGGSYNSPLHF
TRBV9,NA,TRBJ2-5,NA,TGTGCCAGCAACCAACGGGGCCAAGAGACCCAGTACTTC,CASNQRGQETQYF
TRBV20-1,NA,TRBJ1-2,NA,TGCAGTGCTAGAGTTCCGTATGGCTACACCTTC,CSARVPYGYTF
TRBV27,NA,TRBJ2-3,NA,TGTGCCGGCAGTTTTAGTCAGGTCACAGATACGCAGTATTTT,CAGSFSQVTDTQYF
TRBV28,NA,TRBJ2-3,NA,TGTGCCAGCAGTTTCCGAGGGAATACGCAGTATTTT,CASSFRGNTQYF
TRBV5-1,NA,TRBJ2-3,NA,TGCGCCAGCAGCATGGGGAGCACAGATACGCAGTATTTT,CASSMGSTDTQYF
TRBV2,NA,TRBJ1-3,NA,TGTGCCAGCAGGGGGGCCAGCTCTGGAAACACCATATATTTT,CASRGASSGNTIYF
TRBV14,few,TRBJ2-1,NA,TGTGCCAGCAGCCAAGATTTGGGCAGCCACCTTTATAATGAGCAGTTCTTC,CASSQDLGSHLYNEQFF
TRBV10-1,NA,TRBJ2-5,TRBD2,TGCGCCAGCAGTGATTCCCGGGGGGGCCCGGGTGAGACCCAGTACTTC,CASSDSRGGPGETQYF
TRBV30,few,TRBJ2-5,NA,TGTGCCTGGAGTAAGGGGGTGGTCCAAGAGACCCAGTACTTC,CAWSKGVVQETQYF
TRBV30,NA,TRBJ1-4,NA,TGTGCCTGGAGCCCAGGCCTTAATGAAAAACTGTTTTTT,CAWSPGLNEKLFF
TRBV5-1,few,TRBJ2-5,NA,TGCGCCAGCAGTTATCAAGAGACCCAGTACTTC,CASSYQETQYF
TRBV7-9,NA,TRBJ1-2,TRBD1,TGTGCCAGCAGCCGTACAGGGGTTAATGGCTACACCTTC,CASSRTGVNGYTF
TRBV7-3,NA,TRBJ1-1,TRBD1,TGTGCCAGCAGCTTTACAGGGGACTTGGGCACTGAAGCTTTCTTT,CASSFTGDLGTEAFF
TRBV7-9,few,TRBJ2-1,NA,TGTGCCAGCAGCCGCGTCCCGGATGAGCAGTTCTTC,CASSRVPDEQFF
TRBV18,NA,TRBJ2-5,TRBD1,TGTGCCAGCTCACCACGACAGGGGGCGCTTGGAGAGACCCAGTACTTC,CASSPRQGALGETQYF
TRBV5-1,NA,TRBJ2-3,TRBD1,TGCGCCAGCAGCCAAGGGACAGACACAGATACGCAGTATTTT,CASSQGTDTDTQYF
TRBV5-6,NA,TRBJ2-7,TRBD1,TGTGCCAGCAGCCTACCTCCCGGGACAGGGGATATCGAGCAGTACTTC,CASSLPPGTGDIEQYF
TRBV28,NA,TRBJ2-3,NA,TGTGCCAGCACCGCTATCCAAGGGGGCACAGATACGCAGTATTTT,CASTAIQGGTDTQYF
TRBV7-9,few,TRBJ2-7,NA,TGTGCCAGCAGCTTAGGGCGAGGGGGCTCCTACGAGCAGTACTTC,CASSLGRGGSYEQYF
TRBV30,NA,TRBJ1-3,NA,TGTGCCTGGAGGTTGAAGTCTGGAAACACCATATATTTT,CAWRLKSGNTIYF
TRBV6-1,few,TRBJ1-2,NA,TGTGCCAGCAGCCAGGACCTTGGCTATGGCTACACCTTC,CASSQDLGYGYTF
TRBV4-1,few,TRBJ1-2,NA,TGCGCCAGCAGCCAAAGAGACTATGGCTACACCTTC,CASSQRDYGYTF
TRBV6-5,NA,TRBJ2-1,NA,TGTGCCAGCAAAAGGGACTTTGACAATGAGCAGTTCTTC,CASKRDFDNEQFF
TRBV29-1,NA,TRBJ1-1,NA,TGCAGCGTGACCGCAGGGATTGAAGCTTTCTTT,CSVTAGIEAFF
TRBV7-3,NA,TRBJ2-5,TRBD2,TGTGCCAGCAGCTTAAGTCCCCTAGCGGGGGGGCAAGAGACCCAGTACTTC,CASSLSPLAGGQETQYF
TRBV30,few,TRBJ2-3,TRBD1,TGTGCCTGGAGTGCCCGGGACAGGGTTAGGACAGATACGCAGTATTTT,CAWSARDRVRTDTQYF
TRBV4-1,NA,TRBJ2-3,TRBD2,TGCGCCAGCAGCCAAGAAGGAGCGGGGGGGCCCACAGATACGCAGTATTTT,CASSQEGAGGPTDTQYF